This T cell receptor (beta chain) was captured in a study of CD8 T cells in ankylosing spondylitis. V lost 5 bases and J lost 0, with 13 bases in between. Germline CDR1 reads LNHNV; CDR2 reads YYDKDF (reference sequence). The CDR3 length is 15 residues. TCRdb re-called the 5' RACE reads with MiXCR, one entry per CDR3 protein. The sample yields about 140,000 distinct CDR3 sequences, 25% to 35% seen once. The TCR sequence derives from a male donor with ankylosing spondylitis. The chain joins TRBV15 to TRBJ1-1; a possible D gene is TRBD1 (6 bases). Source material: synovial fluid, either unsorted or a sorted T cell fraction (not recorded which). The CDR3 region has the DNA TGTGCCACCAGCGGACCGGGACACCTGAACACTGAAGCTTTCTTT. Protein product: CATSGPGHLNTEAFF. The variable domain in full, with the rest retrieved from reference TRBV15 and TRBJ1-1, is DAMVIQNPRYQVTQFGKPVTLSCSQTLNHNVMYWYQQKSSQAPKLLFHYYDKDFNNEADTPDNFQSRRPNTSFCFLDIRSPGLGDTAMYLCATSGPGHLNTEAFFGQGTRLTVV.